These 10 T cell receptor beta chains originate from one sample sequenced in a study of blood T cell repertoires in COVID-19. Using immunoSEQ multiplex PCR, the repertoire was profiled, and TCRdb retains in-frame clones only, with some absent. This table has around 100,000 clones, around 90% appearing once. Material for sequencing was peripheral blood. All receptors derive from a man between 50 and 59 years old with COVID-19, enrolled during active disease.

The rearrangement joins TRBV18 to TRBJ2-7; 7 bases match TRBD1. Trimming cost V 0 bases and J 4 bases; bases outside gene matches: 9. The CDR3 covers 16 residues. CDR1 KGHSH and CDR2 LQKENI come from the germline V gene. Written as DNA, the CDR3 is TGTGCCAGCTCACCACCCGGTCGGACAGGCGCTTACGAGCAGTACTTC. This encodes CASSPPGRTGAYEQYF.

The rearrangement links TRBV7-3 to TRBJ1-1; D possibly corresponds to TRBD1 (5 bases). The length of the CDR3 is 14 residues. Germline loops: CDR1 SGHTA, CDR2 FQGTGA. Trimming took off 5 bases at V and 0 bases at J, with 10 bases between the two ends. The CDR3 reads CASSAGGLNTEAFF. CDR3 sequence (DNA): TGTGCCAGCAGCGCCGGGGGACTGAACACTGAAGCTTTCTTT.

The chain links TRBV3-1 (or the pseudogene TRBV3-2) to TRBJ1-6, with D unclear. The CDR3 contains 14 residues. V lost 1 base, J lost 10 bases, and 11 bases lay in between. Germline lookup yields CDR1 LGHDT and CDR2 YNNKEL (reference sequence). The CDR3 DNA reads as TGTGCCAGCAGCCAAGGCAGAGGAGAATCACCCCTCCACTTT. As protein: CASSQGRGESPLHF.

V gene TRBV5-4 combines with J gene TRBJ1-1; D is perhaps TRBD1 (6 bases). Germline V CDR1 and CDR2: SGHNT, YYREEE (reference sequence). The V and J ends lost 4 bases and 2 bases respectively, with 12 bases between them. This CDR3 region has 14 residues. The CDR3 loop reads CASSQGTGNTEAFF. In DNA form, the CDR3 reads TGTGCCAGCAGCCAGGGGACGGGAAACACTGAAGCTTTCTTT.

The J gene is TRBJ2-5, the V gene TRBV7-2; 9 nucleotides match TRBD2. The CDR3 runs to 15 residues. Germline trimming cut 3 bases from V and 5 bases from J; bases unmatched to any gene: 7. CDR1 SGHTA and CDR2 FQGNSA come from the germline V gene. CDR3 residues: CASSFGAGGHETQYF. CDR3 sequence (DNA): TGTGCCAGCAGCTTCGGAGCGGGGGGCCATGAGACCCAGTACTTC. Full variable domain (remainder filled in from reference TRBV7-2 and TRBJ2-5): GAGVSQSPSNKVTEKGKDVELRCDPISGHTALYWYRQSLGQGLEFLIYFQGNSAPDKSGLPSDRFSAERTGGSVSTLTIQRTQQEDSAVYLCASSFGAGGHETQYFGPGTRLLVL.

The rearrangement links TRBV18 to TRBJ1-1; 8 bases fit TRBD1. CDR3 length: 17 residues. The V gene's germline CDR1 is KGHSH and CDR2 LQKENI. V lost 0 bases to trimming and J lost 4 bases; unmatched junction nucleotides: 10. This chain's CDR3 is CASSPPISGGRGTEAFF. The CDR3 DNA is TGTGCCAGCTCACCACCGATCTCAGGGGGCAGGGGCACTGAAGCTTTCTTT.

V and J are TRBV28 and TRBJ2-5; TRBD1 is a possible D gene (5 bases). Per germline, CDR1 MDHEN and CDR2 SYDVKM. The CDR3 has 14 residues. Trimming stripped 4 bases from V and 4 bases from J, with 13 bases between. The CDR3 loop is CASSYWGGGETQYF. Written as DNA, the CDR3 is TGTGCCAGCAGTTACTGGGGCGGTGGAGAGACCCAGTACTTC.

This chain uses TRBV7-2 with TRBJ2-5, with D tentatively TRBD2 (5 bases). Deletions cut 5 bases from V and 1 base from J, with 11 bases between. This CDR3 has 14 residues. Looked up from germline, CDR1 is SGHTA and CDR2 is FQGNSA. Here the CDR3 DNA reads TGTGCCAGCAGCCCCTCCGGGATCCAAGAGACCCAGTACTTC. This sequence encodes CASSPSGIQETQYF.

The chain is built from TRBV5-4 and TRBJ2-3, with a tentative D call TRBD1 (6 bases). The V gene lost 2 bases and the J gene lost 3 bases, with 10 bases spanning the gap. CDR3 size: 14 residues. From germline, CDR1 is SGHNT and CDR2 YYREEE (reference sequence). The DNA of the CDR3 is TGTGCCAGCAGCTTAGCGGACAGTACAGATACGCAGTATTTT. It yields the protein CASSLADSTDTQYF.

V usage is TRBV25-1 and J usage is TRBJ1-2, with 8 positions matching TRBD1. The CDR3 totals 12 residues. Germline V gene data show CDR1 as MGHDK and CDR2 as SYGVNS. The ends lost 4 bases at V and 5 bases at J; junction bases unmatched: 0. The CDR3 here is CASSGQGYGYTF. The CDR3 DNA sequence: TGTGCCAGCAGTGGACAGGGGTATGGCTACACCTTC.